The entry that follows covers one TCR beta chain sequence. This clone was recorded once. Its antigen is not yet known. No qualities accompany the bases; no much larger clone lies one base away. Its CDR3 holds 11 amino acids, cysteine through phenylalanine. CDR3 DNA is the only sequence kept; it has 33 bases, read in frame from the first base. V is pared back by 7 bases and J by 10 bases, with 11 bases lying between the germline termini. From the germline V gene (reference sequence), CDR1 is LNHDA and CDR2 is SQIVND. Healthy HIV-negative adults with no recently reported acute infections or vaccinations were included as donors. All donors were Caucasian adults living in Nashville, Tennessee, USA. For unsorted samples, roughly 91 million PBMCs were counted, and genomic DNA was extracted using the QIAamp DNA Blood Mini kit. After blood collection by leukapheresis, PBMCs were isolated using Ficoll-Histopaque density gradient centrifugation and then cryopreserved in the vapor phase of liquid nitrogen.

The data were taken from a study of shared clonotypes between healthy human individuals (dated by TCRdb to 2019 to 2021). In terms of the full investigation: The cohort comprised a couple of women and three men aged 18 to 49 years. The study deeply sequenced blood TCR repertoires of about 5 healthy adults to estimate repertoire size and the extent of clonotype sharing between individuals. To increase sequencing depth and limit assay-specific biases, TCR repertoire library preparation and sequencing were carried out by different laboratories using diverse techniques. Leukapheresis yielded between about 0.94 and 8.9 billion PBMCs per donor.

Study-level results and caveats: Sampling was restricted to blood, and TCR repertoires in tissues likely differ from the TCR repertoires found in blood. Based on pairwise subsampling, the degree of clonotype sharing among donors was expected to be affected by sequencing depth. Because the study included a small number of donors, the genetic and exposure-history diversity represented was limited.

TCR CDR3 regions were amplified from genomic DNA by multiplex PCR using the deep immunoSEQ assay. Extracted genomic DNA from each cell subset was distributed evenly across all wells of several immunoSEQ 96-well plates, and each plate was treated as a replicate. For unsorted PBMC, 300 ng genomic DNA, equal to roughly 32,000 T cell genomes, was loaded into each replicate PCR. Ten immunoSEQ deep assay plates were used to sequence unsorted PBMC genomic DNA. The purified libraries were quantified using a Qubit 3.0 fluorometer, sized with a Bioanalyzer 2100, and then quantified again using the KAPA Library Quantification kit. A separate single-read 150-cycle Illumina NextSeq 550 flow cell was used to sequence each immunoSEQ 96-well plate. The study's processing was this. Because the immunoSEQ output included only junctional sequences and no quality scores, the filtering could not be the same as the filtering used for full-length reads. Sequences were annotated with PyIR, a Python wrapper for IgBLAST v1.9, and V/J genes and CDR3 were assigned using IMGT germline references. Any read was removed if the V/J assignment was weak (E-value above 1e-6), the CDR3 was missing, or the read contained stop codons, out-of-frame junctions, or ambiguous translated residues. V3J clonotypes were defined by identical inferred V gene, J gene, and CDR3 amino acid sequence. Percentage overlap between repertoires was calculated by dividing the number of shared unique clonotypes by the size of the smaller repertoire. RTK rarefaction, the Chao1 estimator, and Recon v2.1 estimates of unobserved clonotypes were used to assess repertoire richness. TCRdb obtained this table from immuneACCESS and retained in-frame rearrangements with V and J assigned. These tables miss some clones; where compared with another copy, unresolved V genes account for less than half of the shortfall, and the remainder is unexplained. V and J calls and clone size are given by that table; D and trimming were obtained from the DNA. This sample has about 490,000 clones in its table, and about three quarters of those were observed once. The ten largest clones capture over 10% of the sample.

The clonotype originates from a woman aged 40 to 55 in good health. Some clones in this sample may be carry-over from other donors' samples. This chain is built from TRBV19 and TRBJ2-1; the best D guess is TRBD2, with 6 bases matching. Sequencing was performed on PBMCs. The DNA reads TGTGCCAGTAAGGGGACTCAAGAGCAGTTCTTC. This translates into CASKGTQEQFF.